This TCR beta chain was identified in a study of control samples from healthy donors and cancer patients. This clone is a singleton in its sample. The CDR3 extends over 13 amino acids. The assay was immunoSEQ multiplex PCR, and TCRdb's table has in-frame clones only and misses some. The repertoire holds around 95,000 clones, with roughly 80% as singletons. The source of this sequence is a man aged 25-40 years in good health. V and J are TRBV21-1 and TRBJ1-1; TRBD1 reflects the table's D call only, with no check against the DNA. TRBV21-1 is labeled a pseudogene. The source material was blood. The CDR3 nucleotides are TGTGCCAGCGGGGGACAGGACACCACTGAAGCTTTCTTT. Translated, it gives CASGGQDTTEAFF.